This T cell receptor beta chain emerged from a study of blood T cell repertoires in COVID-19. Assay: immunoSEQ multiplex PCR; the TCRdb copy retains only in-frame clones and omits some. The sample shows 70,000 or so clones, around three quarters of them seen only once. This CDR3 has 13 amino acids. Trimming cost V 8 bases and J 6 bases; bases outside gene matches: 9. Germline CDR1 reads LGHDT; CDR2 reads YNNKEL (reference sequence). Sequencing used peripheral blood. J is TRBJ2-7 and V is TRBV3-1 (or the pseudogene TRBV3-2); 8 nucleotides agree with TRBD1. The TCR was taken from a human donor in a cohort sampled during active COVID-19. CDR3 region: CASAKGQGREQYF. The DNA of the CDR3 is TGTGCCAGCGCGAAAGGACAGGGACGCGAGCAGTACTTC.